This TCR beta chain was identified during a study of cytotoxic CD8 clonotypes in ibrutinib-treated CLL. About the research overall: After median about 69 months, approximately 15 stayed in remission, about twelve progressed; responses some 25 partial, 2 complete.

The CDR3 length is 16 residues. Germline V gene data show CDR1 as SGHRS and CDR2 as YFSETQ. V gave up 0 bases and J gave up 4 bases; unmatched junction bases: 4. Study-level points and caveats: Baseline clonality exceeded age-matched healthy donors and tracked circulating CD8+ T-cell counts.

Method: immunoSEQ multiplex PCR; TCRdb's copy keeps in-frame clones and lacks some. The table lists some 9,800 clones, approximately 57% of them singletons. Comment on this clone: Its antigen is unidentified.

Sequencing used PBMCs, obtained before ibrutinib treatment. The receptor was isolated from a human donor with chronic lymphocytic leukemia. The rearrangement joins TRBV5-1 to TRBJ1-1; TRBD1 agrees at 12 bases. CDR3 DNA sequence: TGCGCCAGCAGCTTGGTGGGACAGGGGGCGTTCACTGAAGCTTTCTTT. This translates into CASSLVGQGAFTEAFF.